The clone carrying this T cell receptor beta chain has at least ten counts. As yet, its antigen is unknown. TCRdb re-called the reads through MiXCR, storing one row per CDR3 protein. The sample lists about 830,000 distinct CDR3 sequences, approximately 32% occurring once. Germline CDR1 and CDR2: MNHEY and SMNVEV (reference sequence). V was cut by 5 bases and J by 0 bases, with 8 bases left in between. The CDR3 spans 13 residues. This specimen comes from a study of T cell repertoires in cytomegalovirus infection. This receptor was taken from a human donor in good health (CMV status not recorded). Some clones in this sample may be carry-over from other donors' samples. Source: cultured CD8+ T cells from PBMCs, taken from culture after CMV antigen stimulation. The J gene is TRBJ2-7, the V gene TRBV27; D remains unclear. The CDR3: CASSPTLSYEQYF. The CDR3 DNA follows: TGTGCCAGCAGTCCCACGCTCTCCTACGAGCAGTACTTC.